Shown below are 28 T cell receptor beta chains from a single sample sequenced in a study of glioma-infiltrating T cells. The iRepertoire nested amplicon-rescue multiplex PCR amplified TCR alpha and beta CDR3s from RNA. TCRdb re-called the multiplex PCR reads through MiXCR, storing one row per CDR3 protein. There are 160,000 or so distinct CDR3 sequences in the sample; around 45% occur only once, and over 4% lies in the top ten. The sample taken for sequencing was glioma tissue, nonneoplastic brain tissue, or PBMCs (not recorded which). The receptors here all came from a human donor with low-grade glioma or glioblastoma, undergoing nonglioma brain surgery, or in good health (not recorded which).

In the case of this clonotype: Being one base from a much bigger clone, this may be a read error. The chain joins TRBV12-3 or TRBV12-4 to TRBJ2-1; 12 bases line up with TRBD2. Germline trimming cut 7 bases from V and 9 bases from J; bases unmatched to any gene: 10. This CDR3 is 15 amino acids long. For the CDR3, the DNA is TGTGCCAGCATCCAGACTAGCGGGAGTAGCGGTGAGCAGTTCTTC. This sequence encodes CASIQTSGSSGEQFF.

This clonotype was detected many times. The CDR3 loop reads CASSLSFGDQRQPQHF. Here the CDR3 DNA reads TGTGCCAGCAGTTTATCGTTCGGAGACCAACGTCAGCCCCAGCATTTT. V usage is TRBV27 and J usage is TRBJ1-5; no definite D call. V was shortened by 0 bases and J by 6 bases, with 15 bases between the two germline ends. The CDR3 is 16 amino acids. The germline V gene encodes CDR1 MNHEY and CDR2 SMNVEV (reference sequence).

This clonotype was found a few times. Its ends do not fully match the called genes, so a read error is possible. J is TRBJ2-3 and V is TRBV14; D gene ambiguous. The CDR3 is made up of 12 amino acids. The germline V gene has CDR1 SGHDN and CDR2 FVKESK. The CDR3 coding sequence is TGTGCCAGCAGACAAGTTACCGATACGCAGTATTTT. Amino acid sequence: CASRQVTDTQYF.

This clonotype was counted at least ten times. The rearrangement joins TRBV7-2 to TRBJ1-5; the D is unclear. The CDR3 has 15 amino acids. V lost 1 base to trimming and J lost 2 bases, with 9 bases between them. Germline-derived CDR1 and CDR2 are SGHTA and FQGNSA. This CDR3 reads CASSLVFDGNQPQHF. The CDR3 nucleotides are TGTGCCAGCAGCTTAGTGTTCGATGGCAATCAGCCCCAGCATTTT. The variable domain in full, completed from reference TRBV7-2 and TRBJ1-5, reads GAGVSQSPSNKVTEKGKDVELRCDPISGHTALYWYRQSLGQGLEFLIYFQGNSAPDKSGLPSDRFSAERTGGSVSTLTIQRTQQEDSAVYLCASSLVFDGNQPQHFGDGTRLSIL.

This clonotype was observed a handful of times. The chain is built from TRBV5-4 and TRBJ1-1; D remains ambiguous. The CDR3 loop spans 14 amino acids. Germline V gene sequence: CDR1 SGHNT, CDR2 YYREEE (reference sequence). V was shortened by 0 bases and J by 8 bases, with 14 bases between the two germline ends. CDR3 region: CASSLGGEPREAFF. The CDR3 nucleotides are TGTGCCAGCAGCTTGGGTGGGGAGCCCCGCGAAGCTTTCTTT. The full variable domain, rest sourced from reference TRBV5-4 and TRBJ1-1, is ETGVTQSPTHLIKTRGQQVTLRCSSQSGHNTVSWYQQALGQGPQFIFQYYREEENGRGNFPPRFSGLQFPNYSSELNVNALELDDSALYLCASSLGGEPREAFFGQGTRLTVV.

Details on this clonotype: Just one base apart from a much larger clone, this may be a read error. The chain joins TRBV20-1 to TRBJ2-7; TRBD1 agrees at 11 bases. J lost 4 bases, V lost 6 bases, and 5 bases had no gene match. This CDR3 is 13 amino acids long. Germline V gene data show CDR1 as DFQATT and CDR2 as SNEGSKA (reference sequence). DNA of the CDR3: TGCAGTGCGCAGGGACAGGGGGGGTACGAGCAGTACTTC. Protein: CSAQGQGGYEQYF.

The count of this clonotype is one. The junction departs from germline at one end; a sequencing error may be responsible. The chain combines TRBV7-2 with TRBJ2-1; D remains ambiguous. Germline CDR1 SGHTA, CDR2 FQGNSA. This CDR3 contains 15 residues. The CDR3 nucleotides read TGTGCCAGCAGTCGGGTCCTAGATCCCTACAATGAGCAGCTCTTC. It yields the protein CASSRVLDPYNEQLF.

This clonotype has just a few counts. This chain uses TRBV19 with TRBJ1-5; tentative D call: TRBD1 (5 bases). Per germline, CDR1 LNHDA and CDR2 SQIVND (reference sequence). The CDR3 consists of 15 residues. V lost 4 bases and J 1 base, leaving 11 bases between the germline ends. Written as DNA, the CDR3 is TGTGCCAGTAGTAATGCGGGGGAGAGCAATCAGCCCCAGCATTTT. Translation: CASSNAGESNQPQHF. The complete variable domain, with remaining parts taken from reference TRBV19 and TRBJ1-5, reads DGGITQSPKYLFRKEGQNVTLSCEQNLNHDAMYWYRQDPGQGLRLIYYSQIVNDFQKGDIAEGYSVSREKKESFPLTVTSAQKNPTAFYLCASSNAGESNQPQHFGDGTRLSIL.

The genes are TRBV28 and TRBJ2-1; TRBD2 matches 10 bases. The CDR3 runs 13 residues. Germline CDR1 MDHEN, CDR2 SYDVKM. The CDR3 DNA reads as TGTGGCAGATTACCGGGACTAGCGAATGAGCAGTTCTTC. Residues: CGRLPGLANEQFF.

V gene TRBV10-2 combines with J gene TRBJ1-3; D perhaps matches TRBD1 (5 bases). Deletions cut 6 bases from V and 3 bases from J, with 12 bases between. This CDR3 comprises 14 residues. Germline-derived CDR1 and CDR2 are WSHSY and SAAADI. The DNA of the CDR3 is TGCGCCAGCAGCGCAGGGAGCTTTGGAAACACCATATATTTT. Translated: CASSAGSFGNTIYF.

In this sample, this clonotype turned up a few times. The chain is built from TRBV29-1 and TRBJ2-7, with 7 bases that match TRBD1. The CDR3 covers 15 residues. Unmatched junction bases numbered 13, after V lost 6 bases and J lost 2 bases. Germline CDR1 is SQVTM and CDR2 is ANQGSEA. Here the CDR3 reads CSVLDPGQRTYEQYF. The CDR3 DNA reads TGCAGCGTCCTCGATCCGGGACAGAGAACCTACGAGCAGTACTTC.

This clonotype was seen a handful of times. The genes are TRBV29-1 and TRBJ2-1, with D unclear. CDR1 is SQVTM and CDR2 is ANQGSEA in the germline V gene. Trimming cost V 3 bases and J 6 bases, with 9 bases left between them. CDR3 length: 12 residues. CDR3 sequence (DNA): TGCAGCGTTGAGGTCTCTTCCAATGAGCAGTTCTTC. Translation: CSVEVSSNEQFF.

In this sample, this clonotype turned up many times. The chain is built from TRBV20-1 and TRBJ2-5, with 7 bases identical to TRBD1. J lost 2 bases, V lost 2 bases, and 5 bases had no gene match. The V gene's germline CDR1 is DFQATT and CDR2 SNEGSKA (reference sequence). The CDR3 consists of 14 residues. CDR3 nucleotides: TGCAGTGCTAGAATATGGGACAGACAAGAGACCCAGTACTTC. Translating gives CSARIWDRQETQYF.

On this clonotype: Compared with germline, one end of the junction differs, possibly owing to a read error. This chain uses TRBV28 with TRBJ1-5; 7 bases fit TRBD1. Germline V gene sequence: CDR1 MDHEN, CDR2 SYDVKM. The CDR3 consists of 16 residues. For the CDR3, the DNA is TGTGCCAGCAGCCGAGGGACAGTGCGAAGCAATAAGCCCCAGGATTTT. It translates to CASSRGTVRSNKPQDF. Full variable domain (missing parts from reference TRBV28 and TRBJ1-5): DVKVTQSSRYLVKRTGEKVFLECVQDMDHENMFWYRQDPGLGLRLIYFSYDVKMKEKGDIPEGYSVSREKKERFSLILESASTNQTSMYLCASSRGTVRSNKPQDFGDGTRLSIL.

In its sample, this clonotype was seen a few times. This chain connects TRBV12-3 or TRBV12-4 to TRBJ2-3; 11 bases map to TRBD2. V lost 5 bases and J lost 0; bases outside the gene matches: 7. The CDR3 spans 17 residues. CDR3 sequence: CASSQASGRPSTDTQYF. In DNA form, the CDR3 reads TGTGCCAGCAGTCAGGCTAGCGGGAGGCCCAGCACAGATACGCAGTATTTT.

This clonotype was recorded many times. The J gene is TRBJ2-2, the V gene TRBV6-1; D remains unclear. Germline CDR1 is MNHNS and CDR2 is SASEGT. This CDR3 region has 14 residues. V was cut by 2 bases and J by 2 bases, with 6 bases left in between. CDR3 in amino acids: CASSEWGNTGELFF. CDR3 nucleotide sequence: TGTGCCAGCAGTGAATGGGGAAACACCGGGGAGCTGTTTTTT.

As concerns this clonotype: A read error is possible here, since a much larger clone lies one base away. The conserved phenylalanine or tryptophan normally closing the CDR3 is absent here, so this likely arose from a read error. The chain joins TRBV28 to TRBJ2-1; 7 bases map to TRBD2. Germline CDR1 MDHEN, CDR2 SYDVKM. Trimming removed 2 bases from V and 6 bases from J; junction bases left unmatched: 7. The CDR3 is 15 residues long. CDR3 region: CASSLIQRGSNEQFL. In nucleotides, the CDR3 is TGTGCCAGCAGTTTAATACAGCGGGGCTCCAATGAGCAGTTCTTA.

The V and J genes are TRBV29-1 and TRBJ1-5; no clear D gene. Germline lookup yields CDR1 SQVTM and CDR2 ANQGSEA. V was shortened by 7 bases and J by 6 bases, with 13 bases between the two germline ends. The CDR3 contains 12 residues. CDR3 amino acids: CSAGRSGQPQHF. CDR3 nucleotides: TGCAGCGCGGGAAGGTCAGGTCAGCCCCAGCATTTT.

V is TRBV29-1 and J is TRBJ2-5; D is perhaps TRBD1 (5 bases). Per the germline V gene, CDR1 is SQVTM and CDR2 is ANQGSEA. This CDR3 is built from 12 residues. V was trimmed by 5 bases and J by 5 bases, leaving 12 bases between them. The CDR3 reads CSVQERGETQYF. CDR3 DNA: TGCAGCGTTCAGGAAAGGGGTGAGACCCAGTACTTC. Filled out from reference TRBV29-1 and TRBJ2-5, the complete variable domain reads SAVISQKPSRDICQRGTSLTIQCQVDSQVTMMFWYRQQPGQSLTLIATANQGSEATYESGFVIDKFPISRPNLTFSTLTVSNMSPEDSSIYLCSVQERGETQYFGPGTRLLVL.

CDR3 sequence: CSASTPGNEQFF. CDR3 in DNA: TGCAGTGCTTCCACTCCTGGCAATGAGCAGTTCTTC. The chain recombines TRBV20-1 with TRBJ2-1; unclear D gene. Germline CDR1 and CDR2: DFQATT and SNEGSKA (reference sequence). Trimming left V 5 bases short and J 6 bases short, with 11 bases between. This CDR3 region has 12 residues.

On this clonotype: Germline and junction disagree at one end, which may indicate a read error. The chain combines TRBV20-1 with TRBJ2-5, with D hard to call. This CDR3 contains 10 residues. Germline loops: CDR1 DFQATT, CDR2 SNEGSKA (reference sequence). This CDR3 is CSDGEETRYF. The CDR3 nucleotides read TGCAGTGACGGAGAAGAGACCCGGTACTTC.

As for this clonotype: A clone one base away is much larger, so this may be a read error. V and J are TRBV7-2 and TRBJ1-2; D may be TRBD1 (6 bases). The CDR3 is 15 amino acids. Between the trimmed V and J ends, which lost 7 bases and 3 bases, there was a span of 18 bases. CDR1 and CDR2 from the germline V gene are SGHTA and FQGNSA. The CDR3 sequence: CASTLRPGTYYGYTF. CDR3 nucleotide sequence: TGTGCCAGCACCCTTCGTCCCGGGACATACTATGGCTACACCTTC.

This clonotype has just a few counts. This chain links TRBV11-2 with TRBJ2-5; D possibly corresponds to TRBD1 (7 bases). This CDR3 region has 19 residues. V lost 1 base and J 0 bases, leaving 21 bases between the germline ends. Per the germline V gene, CDR1 is SGHAT and CDR2 is FQNNGV. CDR3: CASSLVSEGTVGYQETQYF. Written as DNA, the CDR3 is TGTGCCAGCAGCTTAGTTTCGGAGGGGACAGTCGGGTACCAAGAGACCCAGTACTTC.

Points on this clonotype: A much bigger clone sits one base away, suggesting this may be a read error. The CDR3 loop is CASTRTVNQSQHF. CDR3 sequence (DNA): TGTGCCAGCACACGGACAGTCAATCAGTCCCAGCATTTT. This chain uses TRBV2 with TRBJ1-5, with D perhaps TRBD1 (6 bases). Germline V gives CDR1 SNHLY, CDR2 FYNNEI. The CDR3 runs to 13 residues.

This clonotype has ten or more counts. The rearrangement uses TRBV28 and TRBJ1-5; D remains ambiguous. Germline V gives CDR1 MDHEN, CDR2 SYDVKM. The CDR3 is 14 residues long. Between the trimmed V and J ends, which lost 5 bases and 5 bases, there was a span of 13 bases. The chain's CDR3 is CASSPPRAYQPQHF. The CDR3 DNA sequence: TGTGCCAGCAGTCCCCCTAGAGCCTATCAGCCCCAGCATTTT.

This clonotype was detected ten times or more. This chain joins TRBV12-3 or TRBV12-4 and TRBJ2-2, with D uncertain. This CDR3 region has 13 residues. V shed 3 bases and J shed 2 bases, with 4 bases lying between them. This CDR3 reads CASSLDNTGELFF. In DNA form, the CDR3 reads TGTGCCAGCAGTTTGGACAACACCGGGGAGCTGTTTTTT.

With regard to this clonotype: Since a much larger clone is just one base distant, this may be a read error. J is TRBJ2-2 and V is TRBV6-1, with D perhaps matching TRBD1 or TRBD2 (5 bases each). CDR3 size: 14 residues. Germline V CDR1 and CDR2: MNHNS, SASEGT. V was cut by 5 bases and J by 5 bases, with 12 bases left in between. The CDR3 DNA reads as TGTGCCAGCAGTCGTGGGGGTAAAACCGGGGAGCTGTTTTTT. Residues: CASSRGGKTGELFF.

The sample holds many counts of this clonotype. The chain combines TRBV28 with TRBJ2-7, with D possibly TRBD1 on 6 matching bases. V was clipped by 2 bases and J by 0 bases, with 17 bases between them. This CDR3 comprises 17 residues. Germline lookup yields CDR1 MDHEN and CDR2 SYDVKM. The CDR3 loop reads CASSLVGQPQVSYEQYF. The CDR3 nucleotides are TGTGCCAGCAGTTTAGTTGGACAGCCACAGGTCTCCTACGAGCAGTACTTC.